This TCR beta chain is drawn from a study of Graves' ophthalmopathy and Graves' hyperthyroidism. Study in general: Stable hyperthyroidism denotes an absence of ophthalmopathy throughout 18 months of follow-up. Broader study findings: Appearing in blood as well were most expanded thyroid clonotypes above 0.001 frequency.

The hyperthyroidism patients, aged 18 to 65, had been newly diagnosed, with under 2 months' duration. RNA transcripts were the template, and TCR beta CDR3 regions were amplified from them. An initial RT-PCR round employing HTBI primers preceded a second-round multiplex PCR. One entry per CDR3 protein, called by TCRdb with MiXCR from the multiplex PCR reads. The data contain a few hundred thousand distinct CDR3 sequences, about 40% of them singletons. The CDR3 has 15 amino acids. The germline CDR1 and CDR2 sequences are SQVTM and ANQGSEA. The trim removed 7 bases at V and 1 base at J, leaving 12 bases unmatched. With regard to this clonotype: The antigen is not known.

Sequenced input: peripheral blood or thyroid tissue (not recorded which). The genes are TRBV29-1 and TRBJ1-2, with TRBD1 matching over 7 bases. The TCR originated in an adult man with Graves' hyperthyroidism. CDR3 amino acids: CSAPAGGSGNYGYTF. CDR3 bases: TGCAGCGCCCCGGCAGGGGGATCGGGTAACTATGGCTACACCTTC.